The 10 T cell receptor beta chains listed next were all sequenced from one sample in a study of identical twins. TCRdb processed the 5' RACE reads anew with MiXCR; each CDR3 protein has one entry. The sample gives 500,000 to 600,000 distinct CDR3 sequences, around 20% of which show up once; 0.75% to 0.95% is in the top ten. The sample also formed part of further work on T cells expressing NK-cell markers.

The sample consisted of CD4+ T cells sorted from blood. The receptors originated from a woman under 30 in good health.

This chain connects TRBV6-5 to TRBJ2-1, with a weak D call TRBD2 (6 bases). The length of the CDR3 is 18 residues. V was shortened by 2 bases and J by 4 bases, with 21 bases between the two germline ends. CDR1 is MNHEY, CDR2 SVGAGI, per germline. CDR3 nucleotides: TGTGCCAGCAGTTACCGTCCCGGGGGAAGCGGAAAGTACAATGAGCAGTTCTTC. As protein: CASSYRPGGSGKYNEQFF.

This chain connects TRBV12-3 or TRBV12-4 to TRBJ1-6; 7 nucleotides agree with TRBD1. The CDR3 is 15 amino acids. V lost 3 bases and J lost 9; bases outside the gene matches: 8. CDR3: CASSFINRGGSPLHF. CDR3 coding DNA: TGTGCCAGCAGTTTTATTAACAGGGGTGGTTCACCCCTCCACTTT.

The CDR3 bases are TGTGCCAGCAGCCCACCGGGACAGGTCGAAGAAGCTTTCTTT. Translation gives CASSPPGQVEEAFF. This sequence joins TRBV5-5 and TRBJ1-1, with 8 positions matching TRBD1. The CDR3 has 14 residues. The V and J ends lost 4 bases and 8 bases, in that order; junction bases with no gene match: 10. CDR1 and CDR2 from the germline V gene are SGHKS and YYEKEE (reference sequence).

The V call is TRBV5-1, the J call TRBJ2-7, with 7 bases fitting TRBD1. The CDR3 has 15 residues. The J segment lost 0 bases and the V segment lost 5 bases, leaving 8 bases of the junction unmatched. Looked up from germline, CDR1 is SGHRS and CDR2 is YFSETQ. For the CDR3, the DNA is TGCGCCAGCAGTAGAGGGGGCGGTCACTCCTACGAGCAGTACTTC. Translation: CASSRGGGHSYEQYF.

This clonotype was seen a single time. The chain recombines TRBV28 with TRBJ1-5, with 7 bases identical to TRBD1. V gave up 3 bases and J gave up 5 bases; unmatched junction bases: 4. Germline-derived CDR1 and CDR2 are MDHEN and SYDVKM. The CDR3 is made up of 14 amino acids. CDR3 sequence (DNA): TGTGCCAGCAGTTTGGCAGGGGGTTATCAGCCCCAGCATTTT. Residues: CASSLAGGYQPQHF.

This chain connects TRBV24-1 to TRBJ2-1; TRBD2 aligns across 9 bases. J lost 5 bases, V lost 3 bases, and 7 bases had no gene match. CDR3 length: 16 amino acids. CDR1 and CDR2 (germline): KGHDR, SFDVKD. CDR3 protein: CATSDAIAGEDNEQFF. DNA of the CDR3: TGTGCCACCAGTGATGCTATAGCGGGAGAGGACAATGAGCAGTTCTTC.

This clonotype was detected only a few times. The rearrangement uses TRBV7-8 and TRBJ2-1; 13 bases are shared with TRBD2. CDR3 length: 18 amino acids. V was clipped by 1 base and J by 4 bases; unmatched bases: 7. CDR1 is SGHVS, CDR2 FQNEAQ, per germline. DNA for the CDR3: TGTGCCAGCAGCTTAGGCCCCGGGACTAGCGGGATTTACAATGAGCAGTTCTTC. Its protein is CASSLGPGTSGIYNEQFF.

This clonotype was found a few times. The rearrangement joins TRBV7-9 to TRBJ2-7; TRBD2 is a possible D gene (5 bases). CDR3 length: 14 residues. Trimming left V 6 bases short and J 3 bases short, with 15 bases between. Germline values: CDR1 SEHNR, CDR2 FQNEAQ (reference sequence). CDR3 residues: CASSALEGSYEQYF. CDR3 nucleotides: TGTGCCAGCAGTGCTTTAGAAGGGAGCTACGAGCAGTACTTC.

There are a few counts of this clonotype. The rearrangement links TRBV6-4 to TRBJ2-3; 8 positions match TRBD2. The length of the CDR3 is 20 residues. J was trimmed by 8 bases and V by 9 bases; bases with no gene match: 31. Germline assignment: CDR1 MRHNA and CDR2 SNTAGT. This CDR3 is CARLRGAPRTGGPFNCTQYF. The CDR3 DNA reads TGTGCCAGACTAAGGGGAGCTCCGAGGACGGGAGGGCCCTTCAACTGTACGCAGTATTTT.

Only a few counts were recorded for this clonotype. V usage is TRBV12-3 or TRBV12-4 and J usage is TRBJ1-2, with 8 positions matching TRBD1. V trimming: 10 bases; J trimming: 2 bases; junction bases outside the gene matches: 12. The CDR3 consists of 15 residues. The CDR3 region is CAKRTTGQDNYGYTF. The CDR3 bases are TGTGCCAAAAGAACCACGGGACAGGACAACTATGGCTACACCTTC.